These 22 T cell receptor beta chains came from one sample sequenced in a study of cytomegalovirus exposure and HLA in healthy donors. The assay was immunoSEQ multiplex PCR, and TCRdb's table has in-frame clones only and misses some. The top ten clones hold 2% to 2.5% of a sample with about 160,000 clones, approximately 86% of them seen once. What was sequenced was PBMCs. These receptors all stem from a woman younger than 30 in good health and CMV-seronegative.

DNA for the CDR3: TGTGCCAGCAGCTTAGAAAGGAGCGGGGGCCCCTACGAGCAGTACTTC. It encodes CASSLERSGGPYEQYF. V is TRBV7-2 and J is TRBJ2-7, with 8 nucleotides matching TRBD2. Germline V gene sequence: CDR1 SGHTA, CDR2 FQGNSA. CDR3 length equals 16 residues. The J segment lost 2 bases and the V segment lost 1 base, leaving 7 bases of the junction unmatched. The complete variable domain, with remaining parts taken from reference TRBV7-2 and TRBJ2-7, reads GAGVSQSPSNKVTEKGKDVELRCDPISGHTALYWYRQSLGQGLEFLIYFQGNSAPDKSGLPSDRFSAERTGGSVSTLTIQRTQQEDSAVYLCASSLERSGGPYEQYFGPGTRLTVT.

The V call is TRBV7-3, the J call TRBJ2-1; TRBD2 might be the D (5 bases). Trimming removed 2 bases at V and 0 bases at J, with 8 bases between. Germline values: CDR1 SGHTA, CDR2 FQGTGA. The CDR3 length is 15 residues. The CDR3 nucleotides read TGTGCCAGCAGCTTATCCCGGGACTCCTACAATGAGCAGTTCTTC. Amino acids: CASSLSRDSYNEQFF.

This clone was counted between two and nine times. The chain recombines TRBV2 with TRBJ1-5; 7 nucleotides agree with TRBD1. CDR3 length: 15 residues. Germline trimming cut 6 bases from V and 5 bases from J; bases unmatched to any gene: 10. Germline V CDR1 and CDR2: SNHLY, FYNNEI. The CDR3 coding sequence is TGTGCCAGCAGCGGAACGAGGGGGCGCCATCAGCCCCAGCATTTT. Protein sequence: CASSGTRGRHQPQHF.

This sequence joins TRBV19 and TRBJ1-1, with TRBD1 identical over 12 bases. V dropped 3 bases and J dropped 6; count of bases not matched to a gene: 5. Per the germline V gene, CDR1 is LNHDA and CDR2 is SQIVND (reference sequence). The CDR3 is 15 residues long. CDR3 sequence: CASSMGGQGAPEAFF. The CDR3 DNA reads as TGTGCCAGTAGTATGGGGGGACAGGGGGCCCCTGAAGCTTTCTTT. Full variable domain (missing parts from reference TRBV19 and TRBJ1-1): DGGITQSPKYLFRKEGQNVTLSCEQNLNHDAMYWYRQDPGQGLRLIYYSQIVNDFQKGDIAEGYSVSREKKESFPLTVTSAQKNPTAFYLCASSMGGQGAPEAFFGQGTRLTVV.

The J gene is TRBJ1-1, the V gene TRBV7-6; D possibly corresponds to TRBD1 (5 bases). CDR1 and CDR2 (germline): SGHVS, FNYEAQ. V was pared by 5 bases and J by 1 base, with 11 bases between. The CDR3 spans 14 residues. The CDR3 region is CASSRPGQNTEAFF. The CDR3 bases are TGTGCCAGCAGCCGTCCCGGACAGAACACTGAAGCTTTCTTT.

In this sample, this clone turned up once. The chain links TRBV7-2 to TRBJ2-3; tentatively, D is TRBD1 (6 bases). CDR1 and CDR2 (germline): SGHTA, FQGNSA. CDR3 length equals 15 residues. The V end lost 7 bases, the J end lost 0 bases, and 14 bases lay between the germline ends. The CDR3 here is CASKYRVSSTDTQYF. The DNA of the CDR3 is TGTGCCAGCAAATACAGGGTTTCGAGCACAGATACGCAGTATTTT.

The CDR3 is CASSPLSDTQYF. Written as DNA, the CDR3 is TGTGCCAGCAGCCCCCTATCAGATACGCAGTATTTT. The chain has TRBV5-6 and TRBJ2-3, with no clear D. V lost 4 bases to trimming and J lost 4 bases, with 7 bases between them. The germline V gene encodes CDR1 SGHDT and CDR2 YYEEEE. CDR3 length: 12 residues.

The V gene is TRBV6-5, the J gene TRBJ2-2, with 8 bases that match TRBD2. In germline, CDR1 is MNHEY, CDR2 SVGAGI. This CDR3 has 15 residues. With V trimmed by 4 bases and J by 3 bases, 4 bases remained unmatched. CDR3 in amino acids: CASSSTAGDTGELFF. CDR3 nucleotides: TGTGCCAGCAGTTCGACAGCGGGGGACACCGGGGAGCTGTTTTTT.

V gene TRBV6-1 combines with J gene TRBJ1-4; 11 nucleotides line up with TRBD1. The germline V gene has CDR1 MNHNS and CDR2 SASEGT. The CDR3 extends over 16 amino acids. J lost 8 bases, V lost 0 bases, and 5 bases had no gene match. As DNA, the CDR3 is TGTGCCAGCAGTGAAGCTGTGGGACAGGGGGACGAAAAACTGTTTTTT. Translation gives CASSEAVGQGDEKLFF.

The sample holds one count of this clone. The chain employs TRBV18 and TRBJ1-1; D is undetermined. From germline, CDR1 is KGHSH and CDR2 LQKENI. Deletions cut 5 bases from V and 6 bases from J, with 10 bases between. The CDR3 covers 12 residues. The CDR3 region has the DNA TGTGCCAGCTCAACTGGGCAGGCTGAAGCTTTCTTT. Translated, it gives CASSTGQAEAFF.

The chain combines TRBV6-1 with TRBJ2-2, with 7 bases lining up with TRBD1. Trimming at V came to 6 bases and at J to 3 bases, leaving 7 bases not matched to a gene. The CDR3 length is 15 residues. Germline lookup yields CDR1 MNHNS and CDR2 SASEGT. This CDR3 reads CASRSRDRDTGELFF. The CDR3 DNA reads TGTGCCAGCAGGAGCCGGGACAGAGACACCGGGGAGCTGTTTTTT.

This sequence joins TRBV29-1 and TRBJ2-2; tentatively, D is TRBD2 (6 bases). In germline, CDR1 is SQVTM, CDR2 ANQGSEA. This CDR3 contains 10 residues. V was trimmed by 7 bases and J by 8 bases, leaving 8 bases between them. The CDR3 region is CSAGGGELFF. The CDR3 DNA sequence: TGCAGCGCCGGGGGAGGGGAGCTGTTTTTT.

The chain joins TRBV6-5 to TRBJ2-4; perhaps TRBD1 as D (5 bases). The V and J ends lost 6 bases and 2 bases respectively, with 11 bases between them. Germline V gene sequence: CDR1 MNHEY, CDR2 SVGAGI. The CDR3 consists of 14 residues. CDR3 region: CASSPTVSKNIQYF. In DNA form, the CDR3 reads TGTGCCAGCAGCCCGACAGTTTCCAAAAACATTCAGTACTTC.

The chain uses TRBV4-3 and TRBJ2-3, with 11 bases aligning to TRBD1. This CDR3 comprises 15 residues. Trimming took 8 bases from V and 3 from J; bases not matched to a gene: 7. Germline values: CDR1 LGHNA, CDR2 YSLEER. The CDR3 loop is CASSSGTGGTDTQYF. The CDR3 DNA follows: TGCGCCAGCTCCTCCGGGACAGGGGGGACAGATACGCAGTATTTT.

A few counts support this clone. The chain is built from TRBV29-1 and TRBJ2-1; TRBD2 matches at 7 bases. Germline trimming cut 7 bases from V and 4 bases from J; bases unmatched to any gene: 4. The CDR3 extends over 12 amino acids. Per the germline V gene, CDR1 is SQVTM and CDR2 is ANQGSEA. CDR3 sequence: CSGGGIYNEQFF. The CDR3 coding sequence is TGCAGCGGGGGGGGAATATACAATGAGCAGTTCTTC.

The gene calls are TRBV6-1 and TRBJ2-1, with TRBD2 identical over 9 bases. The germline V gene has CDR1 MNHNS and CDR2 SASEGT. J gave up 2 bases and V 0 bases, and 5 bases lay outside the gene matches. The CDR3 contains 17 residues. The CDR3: CASSEALQRGAYNEQFF. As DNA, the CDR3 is TGTGCCAGCAGTGAAGCGCTTCAGCGGGGGGCCTACAATGAGCAGTTCTTC.

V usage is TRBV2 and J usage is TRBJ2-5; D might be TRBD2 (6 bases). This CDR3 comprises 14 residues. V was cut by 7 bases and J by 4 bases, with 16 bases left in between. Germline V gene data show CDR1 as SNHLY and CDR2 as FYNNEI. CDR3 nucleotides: TGTGCCAGCAACCCCAGACTAGTCGTAGAGACCCAGTACTTC. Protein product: CASNPRLVVETQYF.

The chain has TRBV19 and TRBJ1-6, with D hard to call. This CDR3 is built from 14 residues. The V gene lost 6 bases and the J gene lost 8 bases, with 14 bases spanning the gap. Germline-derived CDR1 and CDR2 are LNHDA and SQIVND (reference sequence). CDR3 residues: CASRLWVGDSPLHF. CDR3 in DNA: TGTGCCAGTAGGCTATGGGTGGGAGATTCACCCCTCCACTTT.

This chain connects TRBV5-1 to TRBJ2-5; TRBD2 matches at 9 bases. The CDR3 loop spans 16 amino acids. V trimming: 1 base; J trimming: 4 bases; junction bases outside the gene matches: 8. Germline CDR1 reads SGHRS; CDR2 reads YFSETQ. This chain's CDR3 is CASSLSLREGLETQYF. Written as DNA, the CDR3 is TGCGCCAGCAGCTTGTCTTTGCGGGAGGGCCTAGAGACCCAGTACTTC. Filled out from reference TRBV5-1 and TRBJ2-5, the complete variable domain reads KAGVTQTPRYLIKTRGQQVTLSCSPISGHRSVSWYQQTPGQGLQFLFEYFSETQRNKGNFPGRFSGRQFSNSRSEMNVSTLELGDSALYLCASSLSLREGLETQYFGPGTRLLVL.

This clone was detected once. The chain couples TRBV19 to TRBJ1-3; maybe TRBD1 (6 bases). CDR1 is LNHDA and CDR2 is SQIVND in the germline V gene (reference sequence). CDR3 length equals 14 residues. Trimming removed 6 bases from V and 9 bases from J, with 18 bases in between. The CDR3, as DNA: TGTGCCAGTAGAACCCCGGGGGGCGCAAGCACCATATATTTT. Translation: CASRTPGGASTIYF.

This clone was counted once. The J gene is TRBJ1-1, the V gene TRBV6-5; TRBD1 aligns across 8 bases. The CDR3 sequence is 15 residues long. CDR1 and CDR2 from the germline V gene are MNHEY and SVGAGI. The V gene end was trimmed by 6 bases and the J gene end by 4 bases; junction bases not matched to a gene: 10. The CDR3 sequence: CASSYRTGRSTEAFF. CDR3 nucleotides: TGTGCCAGCAGCTACAGGACAGGGAGGAGCACTGAAGCTTTCTTT.

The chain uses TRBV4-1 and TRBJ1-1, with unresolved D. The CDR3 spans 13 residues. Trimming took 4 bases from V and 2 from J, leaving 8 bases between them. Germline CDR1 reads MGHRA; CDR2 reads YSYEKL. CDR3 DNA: TGCGCCAGCAGCCTTCAGGTTAACACTGAAGCTTTCTTT. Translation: CASSLQVNTEAFF.